A selection of T cell receptor beta chains follows, all from one sample in a study of cytomegalovirus exposure and HLA in healthy donors. Some clones are missing from TCRdb's copy, which holds only in-frame ones; the method was immunoSEQ multiplex PCR. The table shows 120,000 or so clones, with 8% to 11% occurring only once. The sequenced material came from PBMCs. The receptors come from a woman aged 18-29 years in good health and CMV-seropositive. CDR3s include the opening cysteine and the closing phenylalanine or tryptophan. Fields, in order: V gene, J gene, clone size, D gene, CDR3 protein, CDR3 DNA. The D gene is left open where the match is weak. Clone size is stated in some rows and not others, as once, few, many or a class when expanded.

v_call: TRBV6-6; j_call: TRBJ1-1; clone_size: few; d_call: -; cdr3_aa: CASSLRGHKDTEAFF; cdr3_nt: TGTGCCAGCAGCCTCCGAGGGCATAAAGACACTGAAGCTTTCTTT
v_call: TRBV7-9; j_call: TRBJ1-2; clone_size: few; d_call: TRBD1; cdr3_aa: CASSRGGQDDSSYGYTF; cdr3_nt: TGTGCCAGCAGCCGAGGCGGACAGGACGATTCTTCCTATGGCTACACCTTC
v_call: TRBV4-1; j_call: TRBJ2-5; clone_size: few; d_call: -; cdr3_aa: CASSLQLRGQETQYF; cdr3_nt: TGCGCCAGCAGCCTCCAACTAAGGGGACAAGAGACCCAGTACTTC
v_call: TRBV2; j_call: TRBJ1-1; clone_size: few; d_call: -; cdr3_aa: CASSNSKEAFF; cdr3_nt: TGTGCCAGCAGTAACAGCAAGGAAGCTTTCTTT
v_call: TRBV27; j_call: TRBJ1-2; clone_size: many; d_call: -; cdr3_aa: CASRITGTYHANYGYTF; cdr3_nt: TGTGCCAGCAGGATTACCGGGACATACCACGCTAACTATGGCTACACCTTC
v_call: TRBV19; j_call: TRBJ1-3; clone_size: -; d_call: -; cdr3_aa: CASTPLASGNTIYF; cdr3_nt: TGTGCCAGTACTCCCCTGGCCTCTGGAAACACCATATATTTT
v_call: TRBV7-3; j_call: TRBJ2-2; clone_size: few; d_call: -; cdr3_aa: CASSPSEAGELFF; cdr3_nt: TGTGCCAGCAGCCCTAGTGAGGCCGGGGAGCTGTTTTTT
v_call: TRBV2; j_call: TRBJ1-2; clone_size: few; d_call: -; cdr3_aa: CASTQGQTNTYGYTF; cdr3_nt: TGTGCCAGCACCCAAGGACAGACGAATACTTATGGCTACACCTTC
v_call: TRBV29-1; j_call: TRBJ1-1; clone_size: -; d_call: -; cdr3_aa: CSVVDRTSRWMNTEAFF; cdr3_nt: TGCAGCGTTGTAGACCGGACTTCCCGTTGGATGAACACTGAAGCTTTCTTT
v_call: TRBV2; j_call: TRBJ2-5; clone_size: few; d_call: TRBD2; cdr3_aa: CASSEMGLAIETQYF; cdr3_nt: TGTGCCAGCAGTGAAATGGGACTAGCAATAGAGACCCAGTACTTC
v_call: TRBV25-1; j_call: TRBJ2-1; clone_size: few; d_call: TRBD2; cdr3_aa: CASGSAPGGPSNEQFF; cdr3_nt: TGTGCCAGCGGCTCAGCCCCGGGAGGGCCTAGCAATGAGCAGTTCTTC
v_call: TRBV6-5; j_call: TRBJ1-5; clone_size: -; d_call: -; cdr3_aa: CASRVREYSNQPQHF; cdr3_nt: TGTGCCAGCAGAGTGAGGGAATATAGCAATCAGCCCCAGCATTTT
v_call: TRBV5-4; j_call: TRBJ2-7; clone_size: few; d_call: TRBD1; cdr3_aa: CASSSGQYEQYF; cdr3_nt: TGTGCCAGCAGCTCGGGACAGTACGAGCAGTACTTC
v_call: TRBV11-2; j_call: TRBJ2-5; clone_size: few; d_call: -; cdr3_aa: CASSPRPGETQYF; cdr3_nt: TGTGCCAGCAGCCCACGCCCGGGAGAGACCCAGTACTTC
v_call: TRBV7-3; j_call: TRBJ2-6; clone_size: few; d_call: -; cdr3_aa: CASSRVGGANVLTF; cdr3_nt: TGTGCCAGCAGCCGGGTCGGGGGGGCCAACGTCCTGACTTTC
v_call: TRBV6-6; j_call: TRBJ2-7; clone_size: few; d_call: -; cdr3_aa: CASSSDYPYEQYF; cdr3_nt: TGTGCCAGCAGTTCGGACTACCCCTACGAGCAGTACTTC
v_call: TRBV28; j_call: TRBJ2-1; clone_size: -; d_call: TRBD2; cdr3_aa: CASSWPGLAEHNEQFF; cdr3_nt: TGTGCCAGCAGTTGGCCGGGACTAGCGGAACACAATGAGCAGTTCTTC
v_call: TRBV21-1; j_call: TRBJ1-5; clone_size: few; d_call: -; cdr3_aa: CAEGQGGQPQHF; cdr3_nt: TGTGCCGAGGGACAGGGCGGTCAGCCCCAGCATTTT
v_call: TRBV29-1; j_call: TRBJ2-7; clone_size: -; d_call: -; cdr3_aa: CSVFLGEQYF; cdr3_nt: TGCAGCGTTTTTCTCGGGGAGCAGTACTTC
v_call: TRBV6-5; j_call: TRBJ2-4; clone_size: few; d_call: -; cdr3_aa: CASSPDTMDSIQYF; cdr3_nt: TGTGCCAGCAGCCCGGACACGATGGATAGCATTCAGTACTTC
v_call: TRBV18; j_call: TRBJ2-2; clone_size: few; d_call: TRBD2; cdr3_aa: CASSPQTSGTGELFF; cdr3_nt: TGTGCCAGCTCACCACAAACTAGCGGCACCGGGGAGCTGTTTTTT
v_call: TRBV6-1; j_call: TRBJ1-4; clone_size: once; d_call: TRBD1; cdr3_aa: CASSRDREIEKLFF; cdr3_nt: TGTGCCAGCAGTCGGGACAGGGAAATAGAAAAACTGTTTTTT
v_call: TRBV6-1; j_call: TRBJ2-2; clone_size: -; d_call: -; cdr3_aa: CASSGRNTGELFF; cdr3_nt: TGTGCCAGCAGTGGGAGGAACACCGGGGAGCTGTTTTTT
v_call: TRBV4-1; j_call: TRBJ2-5; clone_size: few; d_call: TRBD2; cdr3_aa: CASSQLSGTSGSATGDQETQYF; cdr3_nt: TGCGCCAGCAGCCAACTCAGTGGTACTAGCGGGAGCGCAACTGGGGACCAAGAGACCCAGTACTTC